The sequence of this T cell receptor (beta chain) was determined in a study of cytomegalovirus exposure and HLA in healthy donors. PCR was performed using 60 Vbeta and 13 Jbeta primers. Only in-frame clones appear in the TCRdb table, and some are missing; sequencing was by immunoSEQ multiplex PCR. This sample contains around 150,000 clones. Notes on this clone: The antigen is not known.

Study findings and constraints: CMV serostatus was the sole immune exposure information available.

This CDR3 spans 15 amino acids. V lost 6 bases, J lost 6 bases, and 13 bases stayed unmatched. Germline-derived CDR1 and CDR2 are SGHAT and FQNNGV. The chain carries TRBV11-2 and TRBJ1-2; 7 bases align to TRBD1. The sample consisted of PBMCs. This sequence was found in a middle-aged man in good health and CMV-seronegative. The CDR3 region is CASSPTTGFLNGYTF. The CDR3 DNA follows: TGTGCCAGCAGTCCTACGACAGGGTTCCTTAATGGCTACACCTTC.